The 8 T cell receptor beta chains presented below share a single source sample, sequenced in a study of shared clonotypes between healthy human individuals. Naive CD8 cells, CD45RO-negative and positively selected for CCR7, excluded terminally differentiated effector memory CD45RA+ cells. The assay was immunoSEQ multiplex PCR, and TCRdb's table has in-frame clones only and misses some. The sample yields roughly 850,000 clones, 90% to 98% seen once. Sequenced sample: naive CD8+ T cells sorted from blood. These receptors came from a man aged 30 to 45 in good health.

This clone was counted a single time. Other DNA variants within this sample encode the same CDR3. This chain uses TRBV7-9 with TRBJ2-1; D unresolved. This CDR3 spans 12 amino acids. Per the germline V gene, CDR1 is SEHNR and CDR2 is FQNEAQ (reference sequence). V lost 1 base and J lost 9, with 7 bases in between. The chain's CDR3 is CASSLGLSEQFF. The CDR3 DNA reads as TGTGCCAGCAGCTTAGGGTTGTCTGAGCAGTTCTTC.

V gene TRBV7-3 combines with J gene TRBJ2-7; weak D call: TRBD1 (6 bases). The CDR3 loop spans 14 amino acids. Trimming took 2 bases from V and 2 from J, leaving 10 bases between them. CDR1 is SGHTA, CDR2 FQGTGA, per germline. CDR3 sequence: CASSLSRGAYEQYF. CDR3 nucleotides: TGTGCCAGCAGCTTATCCAGGGGAGCCTACGAGCAGTACTTC.

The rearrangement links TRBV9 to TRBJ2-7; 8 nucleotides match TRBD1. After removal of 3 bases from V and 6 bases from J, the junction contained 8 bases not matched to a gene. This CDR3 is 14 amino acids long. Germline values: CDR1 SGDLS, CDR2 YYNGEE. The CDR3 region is CASSASGTGREQYF. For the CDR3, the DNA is TGTGCCAGCAGCGCGTCCGGGACAGGTCGCGAGCAGTACTTC.

The CDR3 DNA sequence: TGTGCCAGCAGTGGACGAACTGAGCAGTTCTTC. Translation gives CASSGRTEQFF. The chain is built from TRBV28 and TRBJ2-1; unclear D gene. Trimming cost V 5 bases and J 9 bases, with 8 bases left between them. The CDR3 is 11 residues long. Germline assignment: CDR1 MDHEN and CDR2 SYDVKM.

CDR3 coding DNA: TGCGCCAGCAGCTTGGTGCTAGCGACTAGCACAGATACGCAGTATTTT. It codes for CASSLVLATSTDTQYF. The chain is built from TRBV5-1 and TRBJ2-3; possibly TRBD2 for D (6 bases). This CDR3 has 16 residues. Trimming removed 0 bases from V and 0 bases from J, with 11 bases in between. The germline V gene encodes CDR1 SGHRS and CDR2 YFSETQ.

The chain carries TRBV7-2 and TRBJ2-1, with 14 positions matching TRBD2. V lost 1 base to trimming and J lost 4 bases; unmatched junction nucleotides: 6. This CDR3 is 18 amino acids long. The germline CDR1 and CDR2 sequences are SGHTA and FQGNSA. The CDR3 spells CASSLGGTSGSKYNEQFF. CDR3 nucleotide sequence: TGTGCCAGCAGCTTAGGAGGGACTAGCGGGAGTAAGTACAATGAGCAGTTCTTC.

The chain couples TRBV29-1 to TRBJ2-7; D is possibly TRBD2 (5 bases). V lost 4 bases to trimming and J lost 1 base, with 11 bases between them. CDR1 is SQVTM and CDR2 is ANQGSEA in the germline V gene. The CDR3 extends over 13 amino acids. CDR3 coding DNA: TGCAGCGTTGTCTGGACTGATTCCTACGAGCAGTACTTC. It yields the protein CSVVWTDSYEQYF.

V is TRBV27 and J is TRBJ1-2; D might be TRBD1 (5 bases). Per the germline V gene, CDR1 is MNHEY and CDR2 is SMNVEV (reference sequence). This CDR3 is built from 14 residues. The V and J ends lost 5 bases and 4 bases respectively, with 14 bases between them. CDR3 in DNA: TGTGCCAGCAGTATATTGGGGACGGCCTATGGCTACACCTTC. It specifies CASSILGTAYGYTF.